What follows are 27 T cell receptor beta chains derived from one specimen sequenced in a study of shared clonotypes between healthy human individuals. Only in-frame clones appear in the TCRdb table, and some are missing; sequencing was by immunoSEQ multiplex PCR. This table holds 600,000 or so clones, approximately 95% found once. Naive CD8 populations comprised CD45RO-negative cells positively selected for CCR7, excluding terminally differentiated effector memory CD45RA+ cells. The specimen was naive CD8+ T cells sorted from blood. The receptors were sampled from a woman in her twenties or thirties in good health.

The chain combines TRBV7-9 with TRBJ2-1, with TRBD2 identical over 9 bases. Germline CDR1 reads SEHNR; CDR2 reads FQNEAQ (reference sequence). V was pared by 4 bases and J by 0 bases, with 7 bases of the junction left unmatched. The CDR3 loop spans 17 amino acids. DNA for the CDR3: TGTGCCAGCAGCTCTGGGACTAGCCTTCGCTCCTACAATGAGCAGTTCTTC. It yields the protein CASSSGTSLRSYNEQFF.

The chain has TRBV5-6 and TRBJ1-1; unclear D gene. CDR3 length: 13 amino acids. Germline CDR1 is SGHDT and CDR2 is YYEEEE. V was pared by 0 bases and J by 4 bases, with 7 bases between. The DNA for the CDR3 is TGTGCCAGCAGCTTGGTTGCGCCCACTGAAGCTTTCTTT. It encodes CASSLVAPTEAFF.

The J gene is TRBJ2-7, the V gene TRBV5-6; the match to TRBD2 covers 11 bases. The ends lost 2 bases at V and 0 bases at J; junction bases unmatched: 4. This CDR3 has 16 amino acids. Germline CDR1 reads SGHDT; CDR2 reads YYEEEE. In nucleotides, the CDR3 is TGTGCCAGCAGCTTCGGGACTAGCGGATTCTCCTACGAGCAGTACTTC. Its protein is CASSFGTSGFSYEQYF.

This chain uses TRBV28 with TRBJ2-3; D not certain. Germline assignment: CDR1 MDHEN and CDR2 SYDVKM. V dropped 3 bases and J dropped 2 bases, with 12 bases sitting between them. There are 15 residues in the CDR3. This CDR3 is CASSFSHDLTDTQYF. The DNA of the CDR3 is TGTGCCAGCAGTTTTTCGCACGACCTCACAGATACGCAGTATTTT. Supplemented by reference TRBV28 and TRBJ2-3, the full variable domain reads DVKVTQSSRYLVKRTGEKVFLECVQDMDHENMFWYRQDPGLGLRLIYFSYDVKMKEKGDIPEGYSVSREKKERFSLILESASTNQTSMYLCASSFSHDLTDTQYFGPGTRLTVL.

CDR3 nucleotide sequence: TGTGCCAGCGTCGCAGGTAGAGGGGCCAATCAGCCCCAGCATTTT. Residues: CASVAGRGANQPQHF. The chain couples TRBV2 to TRBJ1-5; perhaps TRBD1 as D (5 bases). In germline, CDR1 is SNHLY, CDR2 FYNNEI. V was pared by 8 bases and J by 3 bases, with 17 bases between. The CDR3 has 15 residues. Combining the CDR3 with reference TRBV2 and TRBJ1-5 gives the whole variable domain EPEVTQTPSHQVTQMGQEVILRCVPISNHLYFYWYRQILGQKVEFLVSFYNNEISEKSEIFDDQFSVERPDGSNFTLKIRSTKLEDSAMYFCASVAGRGANQPQHFGDGTRLSIL.

The V gene is TRBV7-9, the J gene TRBJ2-3; no reliable D call. Looked up from germline, CDR1 is SEHNR and CDR2 is FQNEAQ (reference sequence). The CDR3 is 13 residues long. Trimming removed 1 base at V and 6 bases at J, with 8 bases between. This CDR3 is CASSLGPADTQYF. In nucleotides, the CDR3 is TGTGCCAGCAGCTTAGGGCCGGCGGATACGCAGTATTTT.

This clone has only one observation. The gene calls are TRBV27 and TRBJ2-7; D remains unclear. Trimming shortened V by 0 bases and J by 3 bases, and 9 bases separated the two germline ends. Germline CDR1 reads MNHEY; CDR2 reads SMNVEV (reference sequence). The CDR3 has 14 amino acids. The CDR3 coding sequence is TGTGCCAGCAGTTTATCCGGGCACTACTACGAGCAGTACTTC. Its translation: CASSLSGHYYEQYF.

The chain has TRBV13 and TRBJ2-3, with TRBD1 identical over 9 bases. CDR3 size: 14 residues. The germline CDR1 and CDR2 sequences are PRHDT and FYEKMQ (reference sequence). Trimming removed 5 bases from V and 2 bases from J; junction bases left unmatched: 2. DNA of the CDR3: TGTGCCAGCAGCCGGACAGGGGCCACAGATACGCAGTATTTT. Translation: CASSRTGATDTQYF.

V and J are TRBV28 and TRBJ2-2, with a possible D match to TRBD2 (5 bases). This CDR3 is built from 14 residues. The V end was cut by 8 bases, the J end by 4 bases, with 14 bases between. Germline V gene lookup returns CDR1 MDHEN and CDR2 SYDVKM. CDR3 region: CASRRVGSTGELFF. The CDR3 DNA is TGTGCCAGCCGAAGGGTTGGGAGCACCGGGGAGCTGTTTTTT.

The chain recombines TRBV2 with TRBJ1-2; D is unresolved. CDR3 length equals 14 residues. CDR1 and CDR2 from the germline V gene are SNHLY and FYNNEI. V was cut by 6 bases and J by 6 bases, with 17 bases left in between. The CDR3: CASSAAGGFNGYTF. Written as DNA, the CDR3 is TGTGCCAGCAGCGCTGCTGGAGGGTTCAATGGCTACACCTTC.

This chain links TRBV7-8 with TRBJ2-3; D could derive from TRBD1 or TRBD2 (7 bases each). The CDR3 covers 16 residues. V was shortened by 5 bases and J by 3 bases, with 18 bases between the two germline ends. CDR1 is SGHVS and CDR2 is FQNEAQ in the germline V gene. CDR3 bases: TGTGCCAGCAGCCAGGGGGGGCAACGGCCAACAGATACGCAGTATTTT. Translating it yields CASSQGGQRPTDTQYF.

This chain links TRBV7-9 with TRBJ2-7; D unresolved. Trimming removed 7 bases at V and 2 bases at J, with 9 bases between. CDR3 length: 12 amino acids. The germline V gene has CDR1 SEHNR and CDR2 FQNEAQ (reference sequence). CDR3 coding DNA: TGTGCCAGCAATCCCGGAACCTACGAGCAGTACTTC. Protein product: CASNPGTYEQYF.

The CDR3 loop reads CSAFYTDTQYF. CDR3 coding DNA: TGCAGTGCTTTTTACACAGATACGCAGTATTTT. The V gene is TRBV20-1, the J gene TRBJ2-3; D remains unclear. Germline values: CDR1 DFQATT, CDR2 SNEGSKA (reference sequence). CDR3 size: 11 residues. V lost 5 bases to trimming and J lost 2 bases, with 5 bases between them.

V usage is TRBV2 and J usage is TRBJ2-3; 7 nucleotides line up with TRBD2. CDR1 and CDR2 (germline): SNHLY, FYNNEI. V was pared by 1 base and J by 0 bases, with 4 bases of the junction left unmatched. The CDR3 covers 16 residues. The CDR3 reads CASSEVVAGSTDTQYF. The DNA for the CDR3 is TGTGCCAGCAGTGAAGTGGTAGCGGGCAGCACAGATACGCAGTATTTT.

The V and J genes are TRBV2 and TRBJ2-7, with 13 nucleotides matching TRBD2. This CDR3 region has 14 residues. Per the germline V gene, CDR1 is SNHLY and CDR2 is FYNNEI. With V trimmed by 6 bases and J by 7 bases, 6 bases remained unmatched. DNA of the CDR3: TGTGCCAGCAGGGCAACGGGACTAGCGGGGGAGCAGTACTTC. Protein product: CASRATGLAGEQYF.

The V call is TRBV4-2, the J call TRBJ2-5; D is possibly TRBD2 (6 bases). This CDR3 contains 13 residues. Trimming left V 4 bases short and J 11 bases short, with 17 bases between. The germline gives CDR1 LGHNA, CDR2 YNFKEQ. The CDR3 sequence is CASSPGLGGEQYF. Written as DNA, the CDR3 is TGTGCCAGCAGCCCTGGGCTCGGGGGAGAGCAGTACTTC.

The rearrangement links TRBV7-9 to TRBJ1-2, with 8 nucleotides matching TRBD1. Germline-derived CDR1 and CDR2 are SEHNR and FQNEAQ (reference sequence). V lost 3 bases, J lost 1 base, and 4 bases stayed unmatched. This CDR3 region has 15 residues. The CDR3 spells CASSFRDRLNYGYTF. CDR3 sequence (DNA): TGTGCCAGCAGCTTCCGGGACAGGCTTAACTATGGCTACACCTTC.

This clone was seen once. The chain is built from TRBV5-1 and TRBJ2-7, with D perhaps given as TRBD1 or TRBD2 (5 bases each). Trimming removed 5 bases at V and 0 bases at J, with 9 bases between. This CDR3 comprises 13 residues. Looked up from germline, CDR1 is SGHRS and CDR2 is YFSETQ. The CDR3 DNA is TGCGCCAGCAGACTAGACAGCTCCTACGAGCAGTACTTC. Protein sequence: CASRLDSSYEQYF.

The J gene is TRBJ2-6, the V gene TRBV19, with a possible D match to TRBD1 (5 bases). The V and J ends lost 6 bases and 0 bases respectively, with 9 bases between them. Germline V gene lookup returns CDR1 LNHDA and CDR2 SQIVND (reference sequence). The CDR3 runs to 15 residues. The CDR3 region is CASRDRISGANVLTF. The CDR3 DNA reads TGTGCCAGTAGAGACAGAATCTCTGGGGCCAACGTCCTGACTTTC.

This clone appeared once. The chain couples TRBV27 to TRBJ1-1; TRBD1 matches 10 bases. The CDR3 is 13 residues long. The V gene's germline CDR1 is MNHEY and CDR2 SMNVEV (reference sequence). Trimming cost V 6 bases and J 4 bases; bases outside gene matches: 2. DNA for the CDR3: TGTGCCAGCAGCCGGACAGGGGGCACTGAAGCTTTCTTT. It encodes CASSRTGGTEAFF.

V is TRBV6-5 and J is TRBJ2-5; TRBD2 matches 7 bases. With V trimmed by 2 bases and J by 4 bases, 7 bases remained unmatched. Germline values: CDR1 MNHEY, CDR2 SVGAGI. The CDR3 is 15 amino acids. The CDR3 sequence is CASSYAAGAAETQYF. The CDR3, as DNA: TGTGCCAGCAGTTACGCTGCGGGAGCGGCAGAGACCCAGTACTTC.

The chain has TRBV5-1 and TRBJ2-7; TRBD1 might be the D (6 bases). This CDR3 has 15 amino acids. Germline V gene sequence: CDR1 SGHRS, CDR2 YFSETQ. V lost 4 bases and J 5 bases, leaving 19 bases between the germline ends. Here the CDR3 reads CASSPWQGRIDEQYF. DNA of the CDR3: TGCGCCAGCAGCCCTTGGCAGGGGAGAATCGACGAGCAGTACTTC.

This clone was picked up one time. The CDR3 region is CASSPLGGEGGYTF. CDR3 nucleotide sequence: TGTGCCAGCAGCCCACTCGGGGGGGAGGGTGGCTACACCTTC. The genes are TRBV9 and TRBJ1-2; the D gene is possibly TRBD1 (5 bases). Trimming took off 4 bases at V and 7 bases at J, with 17 bases between the two ends. CDR3 length: 14 residues. The V gene's germline CDR1 is SGDLS and CDR2 YYNGEE.

A remark on this clone: Additional DNA sequences in this sample encode the identical CDR3. This chain joins TRBV27 and TRBJ2-7; 11 positions agree with TRBD1. Losses at the gene ends were 8 bases for V and 4 bases for J; bases not matched to a gene: 1. There are 12 residues in the CDR3. Germline CDR1 and CDR2: MNHEY and SMNVEV (reference sequence). CDR3: CASRDRGYEQYF. In DNA form, the CDR3 reads TGTGCCAGCCGGGACAGGGGGTACGAGCAGTACTTC.

This clone was seen just once. This sequence joins TRBV19 and TRBJ2-1; D might be TRBD2 (5 bases). Trimming stripped 5 bases from V and 8 bases from J, with 16 bases between. This CDR3 region has 14 residues. Germline V gives CDR1 LNHDA, CDR2 SQIVND (reference sequence). The CDR3 bases are TGTGCCAGTAGTGCTCTAGCAGGTGTCGATGAGCAGTTCTTC. Translated: CASSALAGVDEQFF.

The CDR3 nucleotides read TGCGCCAGCAGCCAACAGGGACAGGGGGTTGAAGCTTTCTTT. Translation: CASSQQGQGVEAFF. The rearrangement uses TRBV4-1 and TRBJ1-1; 11 bases map to TRBD1. CDR1 and CDR2 from the germline V gene are MGHRA and YSYEKL. With V trimmed by 2 bases and J by 7 bases, 3 bases remained unmatched. The CDR3 consists of 14 residues.

In DNA, the CDR3 is TGTGCCAGCAGTGAAATCGTGAGACAGGGGACTTCCTACGAGCAGTACTTC. This sequence encodes CASSEIVRQGTSYEQYF. This rearrangement joins TRBV6-1 to TRBJ2-7; 8 bases align to TRBD1. The CDR3 covers 17 residues. Germline CDR1 and CDR2: MNHNS and SASEGT. The ends lost 2 bases at V and 1 base at J; junction bases unmatched: 10.